This TCR beta chain was captured by sequencing in a study of response to subunit inactivated influenza vaccine. Unmatched junction bases numbered 2, after V lost 6 bases and J lost 2 bases. This CDR3 has 14 amino acids. From the RT-PCR reads, TCRdb called clonotypes with MiXCR, one entry per CDR3 protein. Here the sample spans 500,000 to 700,000 distinct CDR3 sequences, approximately 20% being singletons. This clonotype occurred a few times. The data were also submitted as part of a second study, on T cells expressing NK-cell markers. From that paper: cDNA encoding TCR beta was synthesized via 5'RACE template switching incorporating UMIs.

This sequence originates from a man in his fifties who received an inactivated influenza vaccine. The sample here was CD4+ T cells sorted from PBMCs, taken about 13 days after vaccination. The V and J genes are TRBV12-3 or TRBV12-4 and TRBJ1-3, with 9 bases identical to TRBD1. The CDR3 sequence: CASSRDRAGNTIYF. CDR3 in DNA: TGTGCCAGCAGCCGGGACAGGGCTGGAAACACCATATATTTT.